These T cell receptor beta chains were read from a single sample in a study of blood T cell repertoires in COVID-19. Produced via immunoSEQ multiplex PCR; TCRdb's table is partial and in-frame only. Of 62,000 or so clones listed, 65% to 90% were seen once; the top ten hold more than 1.4%. Source material: peripheral blood. The receptors derive from a woman aged 55-70 years with acute or convalescent COVID-19. Both conserved end residues are part of each CDR3.

v_gene: TRBV6-6
CDR3aa: CASSYSNREETQYF

v_gene: TRBV5-4
CDR3aa: CASSLTGGDTQYF

v_gene: TRBV6-1
CDR3aa: CASSEGGGSTYTDTQYF

v_gene: TRBV27
CDR3aa: CASSFRSYNSPLHF

v_gene: TRBV2
CDR3aa: CASSEGAQWEQFF

v_gene: TRBV6-5
CDR3aa: CASSLTWEGGTEAFF

v_gene: TRBV6-6
CDR3aa: CASSYLTGNQPQHF

v_gene: TRBV30
CDR3aa: CAWSVRGRNTIYF

v_gene: TRBV19
CDR3aa: CASRGDGYTF

v_gene: TRBV21-1
CDR3aa: CASSFPQGPGQPQHF

v_gene: TRBV15
CDR3aa: CATSPTVNNQPQHF

v_gene: TRBV28
CDR3aa: CASSDTRRQSYNEQFF

v_gene: TRBV7-9
CDR3aa: CASSLAERPVNGYTF

v_gene: TRBV4-1
CDR3aa: CASSQEQGRYEQYF

v_gene: TRBV7-6
CDR3aa: CASSLGAAAQYGYEQYF

v_gene: TRBV28
CDR3aa: CASSSAGVSNQPQHF

v_gene: TRBV7-3
CDR3aa: CASSLTPGTIKTQYF

v_gene: TRBV2
CDR3aa: CASRDRGYLDEKLFF

v_gene: TRBV7-2
CDR3aa: CASSITSGGHSYNEQFF

v_gene: TRBV5-1
CDR3aa: CASSFKGTGVTGELFF

v_gene: TRBV10-1
CDR3aa: CASSPERDTEAFF

v_gene: TRBV6-7
CDR3aa: CASTQLRGVSWHF

v_gene: TRBV4-1
CDR3aa: CASSQSGTGYGYTF

v_gene: TRBV7-9
CDR3aa: CASSPDSRMGYTF

v_gene: TRBV28
CDR3aa: CASRQGGFSNTIYF

v_gene: TRBV6-9
CDR3aa: CAIRYEPGQGRFECGYTF

v_gene: TRBV4-1
CDR3aa: CASSQDQLAGVRGSYEQYF

v_gene: TRBV15
CDR3aa: CATSRAGVNEQFF

v_gene: TRBV3-1/TRBV3-2
CDR3aa: CASSQARQGGEQYF

v_gene: TRBV6-2/TRBV6-3
CDR3aa: CASSSHLGTSVNEQYF

v_gene: TRBV11-2
CDR3aa: CASGKLRGAGSGNTIYF

v_gene: TRBV4-1
CDR3aa: CASSQDLQAGTGELFF

v_gene: TRBV9
CDR3aa: CASSVGPGTNYEQYF

v_gene: TRBV12-3/TRBV12-4
CDR3aa: CASSSGSYEQYF

v_gene: TRBV19
CDR3aa: CASSPGVTSNQPQHF

v_gene: TRBV5-4
CDR3aa: CASSPEDRVGYGYTF

v_gene: TRBV15
CDR3aa: CATSRDQGTSGYNEQFF

v_gene: TRBV7-2
CDR3aa: CASSLSAGGQTSQYF

v_gene: TRBV5-6
CDR3aa: CASSLVFRTGNPYEQYF